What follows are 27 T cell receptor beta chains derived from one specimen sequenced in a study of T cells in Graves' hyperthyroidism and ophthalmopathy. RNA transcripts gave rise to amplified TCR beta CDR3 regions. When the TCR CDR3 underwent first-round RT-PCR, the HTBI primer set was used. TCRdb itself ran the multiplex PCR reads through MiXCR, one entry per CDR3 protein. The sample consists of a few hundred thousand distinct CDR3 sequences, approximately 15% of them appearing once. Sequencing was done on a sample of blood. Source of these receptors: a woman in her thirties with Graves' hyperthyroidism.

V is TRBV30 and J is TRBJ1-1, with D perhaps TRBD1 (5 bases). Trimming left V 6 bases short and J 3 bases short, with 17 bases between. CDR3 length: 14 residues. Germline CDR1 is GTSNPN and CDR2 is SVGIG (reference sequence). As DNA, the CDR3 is TGTGCCTGCACTTCGGGGGAGGCGTACACTGAAGCTTTCTTT. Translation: CACTSGEAYTEAFF.

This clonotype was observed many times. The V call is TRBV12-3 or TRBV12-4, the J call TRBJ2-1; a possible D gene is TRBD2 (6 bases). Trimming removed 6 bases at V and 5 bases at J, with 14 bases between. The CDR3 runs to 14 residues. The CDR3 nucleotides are TGTGCCAGCAGACTAGCTCTCCCACACAATGAGCAGTTCTTC. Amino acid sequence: CASRLALPHNEQFF.

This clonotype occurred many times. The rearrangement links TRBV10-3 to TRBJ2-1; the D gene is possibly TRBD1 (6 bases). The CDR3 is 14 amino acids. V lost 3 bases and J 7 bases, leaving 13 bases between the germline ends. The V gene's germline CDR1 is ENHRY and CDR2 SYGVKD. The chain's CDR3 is CAISDRQGQNEQFF. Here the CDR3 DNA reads TGTGCCATCAGTGATCGCCAGGGGCAGAATGAGCAGTTCTTC.

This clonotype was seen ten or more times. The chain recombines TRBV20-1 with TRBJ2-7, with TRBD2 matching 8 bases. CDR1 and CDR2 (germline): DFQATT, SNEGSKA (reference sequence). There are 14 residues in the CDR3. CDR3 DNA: TGCAGCCCTCTACGGGCGGGAGGAACCTACGAGCAGTACTTC. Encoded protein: CSPLRAGGTYEQYF.

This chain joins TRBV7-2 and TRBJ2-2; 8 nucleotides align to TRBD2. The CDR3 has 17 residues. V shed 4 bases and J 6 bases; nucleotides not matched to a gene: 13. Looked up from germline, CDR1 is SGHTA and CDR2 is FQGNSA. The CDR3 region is CASSSRLPGLGAGELFF. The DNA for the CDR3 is TGTGCCAGCAGCTCACGACTTCCGGGACTAGGGGCCGGGGAGCTGTTTTTT.

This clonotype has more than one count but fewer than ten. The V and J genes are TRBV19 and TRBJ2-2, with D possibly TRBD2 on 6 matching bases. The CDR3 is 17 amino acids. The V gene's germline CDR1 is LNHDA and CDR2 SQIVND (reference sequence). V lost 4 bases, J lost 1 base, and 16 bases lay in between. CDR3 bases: TGTGCCAGTAGTAAGGTTGGCGGGATGAGGAACACCGGGGAGCTGTTTTTT. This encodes CASSKVGGMRNTGELFF.

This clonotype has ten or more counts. The CDR3 sequence is CASSLVLAGAYNEQFF. The CDR3 nucleotides are TGCGCCAGCAGCCTTGTCCTAGCGGGAGCCTACAATGAGCAGTTCTTC. The J gene is TRBJ2-1, the V gene TRBV5-1; TRBD2 matches at 10 bases. CDR1 and CDR2 (germline): SGHRS, YFSETQ. The CDR3 spans 16 residues. Unmatched junction bases numbered 6, after V lost 4 bases and J lost 2 bases.

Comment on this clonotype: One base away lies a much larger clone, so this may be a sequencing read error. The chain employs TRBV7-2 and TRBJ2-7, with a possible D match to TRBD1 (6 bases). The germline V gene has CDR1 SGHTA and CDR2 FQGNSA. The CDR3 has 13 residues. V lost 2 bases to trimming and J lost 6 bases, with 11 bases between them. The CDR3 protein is CASSLWGLGEQYF. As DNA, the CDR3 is TGTGCCAGCAGCTTATGGGGGCTGGGCGAGCAGTACTTC.

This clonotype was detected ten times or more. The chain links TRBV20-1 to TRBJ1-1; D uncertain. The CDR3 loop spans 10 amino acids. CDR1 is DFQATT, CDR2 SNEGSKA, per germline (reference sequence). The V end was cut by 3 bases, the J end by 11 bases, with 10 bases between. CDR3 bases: TGCAGTGCTAGGGCGGACCAGGCTTTCTTT. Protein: CSARADQAFF.

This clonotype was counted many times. The DNA of the CDR3 is TGTGCCTGGCCAGAGACCCAGTACTTC. Translation: CAWPETQYF. The rearrangement joins TRBV28 to TRBJ2-5; D gene unclear. With 11 bases removed from V and 4 bases from J, the gap between germline ends came to 5 bases. In germline, CDR1 is MDHEN, CDR2 SYDVKM. The CDR3 has 9 amino acids.

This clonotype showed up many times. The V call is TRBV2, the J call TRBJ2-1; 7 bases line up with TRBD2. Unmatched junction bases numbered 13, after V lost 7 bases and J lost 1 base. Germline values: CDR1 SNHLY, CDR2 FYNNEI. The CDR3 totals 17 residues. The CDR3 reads CASTENLAGVSYNEQFF. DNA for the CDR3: TGTGCCAGCACCGAAAATTTAGCGGGCGTGTCCTACAATGAGCAGTTCTTC.

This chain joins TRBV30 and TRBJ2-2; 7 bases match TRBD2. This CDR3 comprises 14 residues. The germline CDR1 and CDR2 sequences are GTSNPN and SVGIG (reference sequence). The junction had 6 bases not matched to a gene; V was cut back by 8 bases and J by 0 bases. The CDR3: CAGGGGSNTGELFF. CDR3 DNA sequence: TGTGCCGGGGGGGGGGGTTCGAACACCGGGGAGCTGTTTTTT.

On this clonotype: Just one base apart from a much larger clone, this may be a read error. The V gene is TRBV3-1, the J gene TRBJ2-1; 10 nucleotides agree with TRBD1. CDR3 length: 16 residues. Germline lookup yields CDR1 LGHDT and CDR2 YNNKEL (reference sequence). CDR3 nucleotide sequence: TGTGCCAACAGCCGTCACGCCGGGACAGGGGTAAATGAGCAGTTCTTC. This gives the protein CANSRHAGTGVNEQFF.

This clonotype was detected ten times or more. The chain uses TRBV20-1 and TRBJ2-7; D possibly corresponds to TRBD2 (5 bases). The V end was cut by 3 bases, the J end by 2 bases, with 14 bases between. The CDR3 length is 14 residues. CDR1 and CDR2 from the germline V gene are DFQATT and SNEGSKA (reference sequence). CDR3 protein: CSASQSGPTYEQYF. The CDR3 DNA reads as TGCAGTGCTAGTCAGAGCGGACCTACCTACGAGCAGTACTTC.

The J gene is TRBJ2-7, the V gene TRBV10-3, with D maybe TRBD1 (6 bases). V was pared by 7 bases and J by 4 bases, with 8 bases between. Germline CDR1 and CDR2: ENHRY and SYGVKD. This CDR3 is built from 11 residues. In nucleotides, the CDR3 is TGTGCCATCACGCAGGGGTACGAGCAGTACTTC. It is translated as CAITQGYEQYF.

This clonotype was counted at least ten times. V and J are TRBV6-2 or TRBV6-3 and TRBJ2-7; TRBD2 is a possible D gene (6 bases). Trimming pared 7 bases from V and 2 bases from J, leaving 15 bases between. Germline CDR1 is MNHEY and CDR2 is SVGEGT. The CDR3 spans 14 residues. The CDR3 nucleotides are TGTGCCAGCACCGGTGGTGTAGCGGCCTACGAGCAGTACTTC. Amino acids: CASTGGVAAYEQYF.

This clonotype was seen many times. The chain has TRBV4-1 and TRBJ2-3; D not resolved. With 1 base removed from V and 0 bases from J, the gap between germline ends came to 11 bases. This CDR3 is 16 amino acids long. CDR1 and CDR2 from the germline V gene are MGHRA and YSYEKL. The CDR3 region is CASSQVDGPSTDTQYF. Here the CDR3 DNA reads TGCGCCAGCAGCCAAGTCGACGGGCCGAGCACAGATACGCAGTATTTT.

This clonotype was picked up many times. Here the CDR3 reads CASRGDADTQYF. As DNA, the CDR3 is TGTGCCAGCAGAGGCGATGCAGATACGCAGTATTTT. The chain uses TRBV28 and TRBJ2-3; D gene unclear. CDR3 size: 12 residues. From germline, CDR1 is MDHEN and CDR2 SYDVKM. With 6 bases removed from V and 4 bases from J, the gap between germline ends came to 8 bases.

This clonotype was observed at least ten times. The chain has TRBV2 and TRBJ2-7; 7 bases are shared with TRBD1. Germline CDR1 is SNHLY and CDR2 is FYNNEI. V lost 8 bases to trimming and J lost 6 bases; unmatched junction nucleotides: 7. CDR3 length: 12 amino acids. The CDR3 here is CASFRTGAEQYF. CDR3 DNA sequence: TGTGCCAGCTTTCGGACAGGAGCCGAGCAGTACTTC.

In DNA, the CDR3 is TGTGCCAGCAGCAGCTCGGGAGGGCCCTACAGTACGCAGTATTTT. Translating it yields CASSSSGGPYSTQYF. The chain links TRBV9 to TRBJ2-3; 8 bases are a match to TRBD2. Germline V gene lookup returns CDR1 SGDLS and CDR2 YYNGEE. The CDR3 totals 15 residues. Trimming removed 4 bases from V and 8 bases from J; junction bases left unmatched: 12.

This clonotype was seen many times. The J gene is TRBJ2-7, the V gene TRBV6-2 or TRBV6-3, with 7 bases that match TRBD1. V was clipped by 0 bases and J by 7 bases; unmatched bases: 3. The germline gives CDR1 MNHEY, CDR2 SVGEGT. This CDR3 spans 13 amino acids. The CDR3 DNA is TGTGCCAGCAGTTACTCGAGGGGGCAGGAGCAGTACTTC. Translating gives CASSYSRGQEQYF.

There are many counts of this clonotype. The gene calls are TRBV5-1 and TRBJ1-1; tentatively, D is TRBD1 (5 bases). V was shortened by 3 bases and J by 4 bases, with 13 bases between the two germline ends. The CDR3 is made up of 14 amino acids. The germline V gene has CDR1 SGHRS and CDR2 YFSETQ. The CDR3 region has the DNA TGCGCCAGCAGCTCCACGGGGGACGGCACTGAAGCTTTCTTT. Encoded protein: CASSSTGDGTEAFF.

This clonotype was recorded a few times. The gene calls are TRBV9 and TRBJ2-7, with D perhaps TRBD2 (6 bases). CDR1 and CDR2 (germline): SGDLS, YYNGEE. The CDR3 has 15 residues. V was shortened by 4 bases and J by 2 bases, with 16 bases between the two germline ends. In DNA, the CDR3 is TGTGCCAGCAGCCCCAGGTCGGGGGTGACCTACGAGCAGTACTTC. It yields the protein CASSPRSGVTYEQYF.

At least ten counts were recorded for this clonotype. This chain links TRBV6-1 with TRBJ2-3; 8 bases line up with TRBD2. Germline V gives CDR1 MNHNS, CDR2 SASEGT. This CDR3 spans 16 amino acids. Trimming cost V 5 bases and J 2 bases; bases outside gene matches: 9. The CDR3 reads CASSYRLAQLTDTQYF. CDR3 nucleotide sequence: TGTGCCAGCAGTTATAGACTAGCGCAACTCACAGATACGCAGTATTTT.

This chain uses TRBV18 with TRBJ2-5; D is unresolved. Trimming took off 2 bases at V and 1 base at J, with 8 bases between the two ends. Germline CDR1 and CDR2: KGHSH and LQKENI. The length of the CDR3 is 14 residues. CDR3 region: CASSPSWVQETQYF. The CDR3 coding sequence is TGTGCCAGCTCACCATCGTGGGTCCAAGAGACCCAGTACTTC.

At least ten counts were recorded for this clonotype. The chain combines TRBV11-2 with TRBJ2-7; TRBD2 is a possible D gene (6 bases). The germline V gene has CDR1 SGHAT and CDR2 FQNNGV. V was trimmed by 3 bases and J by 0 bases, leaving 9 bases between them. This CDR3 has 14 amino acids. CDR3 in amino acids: CASSFDGSSYEQYF. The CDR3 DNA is TGTGCCAGCAGCTTCGACGGGAGCTCCTACGAGCAGTACTTC.

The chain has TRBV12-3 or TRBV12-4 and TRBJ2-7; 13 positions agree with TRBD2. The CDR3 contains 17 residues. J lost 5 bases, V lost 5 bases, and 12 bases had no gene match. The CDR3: CASSRLAGGGWADEQYF. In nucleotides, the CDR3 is TGTGCCAGCAGTCGACTAGCGGGAGGAGGATGGGCGGACGAGCAGTACTTC.